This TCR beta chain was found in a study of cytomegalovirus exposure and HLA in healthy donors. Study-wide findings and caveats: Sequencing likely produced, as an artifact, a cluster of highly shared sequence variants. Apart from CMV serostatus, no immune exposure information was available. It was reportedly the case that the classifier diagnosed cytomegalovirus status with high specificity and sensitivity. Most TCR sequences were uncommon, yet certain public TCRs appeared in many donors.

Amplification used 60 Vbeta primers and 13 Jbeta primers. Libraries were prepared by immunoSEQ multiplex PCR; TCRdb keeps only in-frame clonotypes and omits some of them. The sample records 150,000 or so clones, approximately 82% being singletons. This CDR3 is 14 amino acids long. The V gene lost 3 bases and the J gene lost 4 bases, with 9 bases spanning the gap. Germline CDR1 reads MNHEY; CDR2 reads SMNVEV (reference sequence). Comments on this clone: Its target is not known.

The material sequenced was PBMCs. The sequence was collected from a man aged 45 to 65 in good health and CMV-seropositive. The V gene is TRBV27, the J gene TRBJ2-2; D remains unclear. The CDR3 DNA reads TGTGCCAGCAGTTTGGTGCGAGGCACCGGGGAGCTGTTTTTT. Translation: CASSLVRGTGELFF.